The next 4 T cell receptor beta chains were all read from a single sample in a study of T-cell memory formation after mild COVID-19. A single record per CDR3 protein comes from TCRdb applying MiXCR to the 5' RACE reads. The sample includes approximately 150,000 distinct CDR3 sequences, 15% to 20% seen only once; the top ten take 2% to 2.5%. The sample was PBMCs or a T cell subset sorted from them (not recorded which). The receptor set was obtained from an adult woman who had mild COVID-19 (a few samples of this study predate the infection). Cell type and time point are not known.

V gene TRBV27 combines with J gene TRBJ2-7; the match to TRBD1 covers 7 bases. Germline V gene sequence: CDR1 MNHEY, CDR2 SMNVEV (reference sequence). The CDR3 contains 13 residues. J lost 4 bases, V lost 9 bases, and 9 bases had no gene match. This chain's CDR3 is CASMTTGQYEQYF. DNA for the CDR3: TGTGCCAGTATGACGACAGGGCAATACGAGCAGTACTTC.

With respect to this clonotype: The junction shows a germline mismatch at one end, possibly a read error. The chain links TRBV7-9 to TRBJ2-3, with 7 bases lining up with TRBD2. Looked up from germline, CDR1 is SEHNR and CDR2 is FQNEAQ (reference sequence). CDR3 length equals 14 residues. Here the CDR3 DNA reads TGTGCCAGCAGCTTAGCGGGAGGGCCTCCTACGAAGTATTTT. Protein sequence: CASSLAGGPPTKYF.

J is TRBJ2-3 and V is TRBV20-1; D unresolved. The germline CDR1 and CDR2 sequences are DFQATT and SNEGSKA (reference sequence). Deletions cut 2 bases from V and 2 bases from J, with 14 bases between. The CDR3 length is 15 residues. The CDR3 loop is CSARPVPFTTDTQYF. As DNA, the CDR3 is TGCAGTGCTAGACCTGTCCCCTTCACCACAGATACGCAGTATTTT.

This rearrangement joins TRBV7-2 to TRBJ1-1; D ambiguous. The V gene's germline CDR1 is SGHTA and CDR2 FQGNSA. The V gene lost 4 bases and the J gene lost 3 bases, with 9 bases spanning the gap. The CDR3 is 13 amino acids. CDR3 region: CASSWMADTEAFF. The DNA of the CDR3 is TGTGCCAGCAGCTGGATGGCGGACACTGAAGCTTTCTTT.